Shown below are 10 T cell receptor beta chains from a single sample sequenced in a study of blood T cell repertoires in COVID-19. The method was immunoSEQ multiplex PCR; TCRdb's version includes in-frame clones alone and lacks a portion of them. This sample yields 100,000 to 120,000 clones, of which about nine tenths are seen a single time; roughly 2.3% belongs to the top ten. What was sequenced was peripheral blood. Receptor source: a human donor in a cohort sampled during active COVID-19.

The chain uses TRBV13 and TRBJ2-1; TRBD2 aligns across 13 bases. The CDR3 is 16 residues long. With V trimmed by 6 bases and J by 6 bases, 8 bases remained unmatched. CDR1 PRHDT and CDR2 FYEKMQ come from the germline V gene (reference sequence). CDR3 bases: TGTGCCAGCAGTTCAACTAGCGGGGGGGCCTTCAATGAGCAGTTCTTC. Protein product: CASSSTSGGAFNEQFF.

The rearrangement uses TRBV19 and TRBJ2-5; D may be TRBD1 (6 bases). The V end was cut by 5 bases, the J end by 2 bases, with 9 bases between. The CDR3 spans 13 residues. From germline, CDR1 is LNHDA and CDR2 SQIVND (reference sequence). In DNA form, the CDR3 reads TGTGCCAGTAGTGACGACAGGCAAGAGACCCAGTACTTC. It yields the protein CASSDDRQETQYF.

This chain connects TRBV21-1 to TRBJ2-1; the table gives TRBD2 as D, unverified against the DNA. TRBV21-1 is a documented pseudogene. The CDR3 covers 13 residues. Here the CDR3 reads CASSGGLYNEQFF. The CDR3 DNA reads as TGTGCCAGCAGCGGGGGACTATACAATGAGCAGTTCTTC.

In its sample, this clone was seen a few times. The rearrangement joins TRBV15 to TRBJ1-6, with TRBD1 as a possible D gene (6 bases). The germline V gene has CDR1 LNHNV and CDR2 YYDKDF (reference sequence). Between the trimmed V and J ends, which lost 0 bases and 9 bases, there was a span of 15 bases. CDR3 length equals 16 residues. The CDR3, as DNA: TGTGCCACCAGCAGAGAAAGGCAGGGAGGGGGTTCACCCCTCCACTTT. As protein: CATSRERQGGGSPLHF. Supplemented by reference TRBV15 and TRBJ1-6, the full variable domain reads DAMVIQNPRYQVTQFGKPVTLSCSQTLNHNVMYWYQQKSSQAPKLLFHYYDKDFNNEADTPDNFQSRRPNTSFCFLDIRSPGLGDTAMYLCATSRERQGGGSPLHFGNGTRLTVT.

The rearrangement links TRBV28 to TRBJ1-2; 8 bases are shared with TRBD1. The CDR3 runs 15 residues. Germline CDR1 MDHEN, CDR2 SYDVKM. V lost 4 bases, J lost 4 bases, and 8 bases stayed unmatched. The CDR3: CASSYSTGGGYGYTF. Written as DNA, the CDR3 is TGTGCCAGCAGTTACTCCACAGGGGGGGGCTATGGCTACACCTTC.

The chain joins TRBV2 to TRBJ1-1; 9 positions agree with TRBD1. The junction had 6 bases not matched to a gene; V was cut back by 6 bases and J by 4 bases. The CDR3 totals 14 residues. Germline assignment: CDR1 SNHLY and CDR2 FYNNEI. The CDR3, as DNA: TGTGCCAGCAGGGAGACAGGGGGAGGCACTGAAGCTTTCTTT. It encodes CASRETGGGTEAFF.

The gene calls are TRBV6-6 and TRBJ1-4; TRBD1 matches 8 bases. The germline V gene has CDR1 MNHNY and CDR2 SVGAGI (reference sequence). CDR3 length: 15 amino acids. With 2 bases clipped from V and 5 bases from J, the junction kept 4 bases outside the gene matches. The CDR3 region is CASSYGQGENEKLFF. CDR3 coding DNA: TGTGCCAGCAGTTACGGACAGGGCGAAAATGAAAAACTGTTTTTT.

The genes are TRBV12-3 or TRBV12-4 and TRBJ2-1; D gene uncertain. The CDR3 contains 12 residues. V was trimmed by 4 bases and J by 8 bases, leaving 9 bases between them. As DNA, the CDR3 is TGTGCCAGCAGTTCGAACACCGATGAGCAGTTCTTC. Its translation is CASSSNTDEQFF.

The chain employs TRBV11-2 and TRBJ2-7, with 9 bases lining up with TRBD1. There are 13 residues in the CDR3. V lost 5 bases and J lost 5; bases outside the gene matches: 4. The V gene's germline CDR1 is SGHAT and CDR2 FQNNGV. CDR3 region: CASSLWTGDEQYF. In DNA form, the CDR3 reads TGTGCCAGCAGCCTATGGACAGGGGACGAGCAGTACTTC.

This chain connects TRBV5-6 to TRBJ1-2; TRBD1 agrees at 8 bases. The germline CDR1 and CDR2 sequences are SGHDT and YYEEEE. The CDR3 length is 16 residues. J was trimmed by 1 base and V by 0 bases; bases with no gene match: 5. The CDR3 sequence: CASSLVTGGINYGYTF. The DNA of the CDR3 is TGTGCCAGCAGCTTGGTTACAGGGGGTATTAACTATGGCTACACCTTC.